This T cell receptor (beta chain) was recorded in a study of blood T cells in healthy people across ages. Through a sample-barcoded 5' primer and a J-beta primer mix, a second PCR was run for roughly 6 to 11 cycles. Each CDR3 protein is one row after TCRdb ran MiXCR on the 5' RACE reads. The sample consists of 1 million or so distinct CDR3 sequences, 40% to 50% of them appearing once. The CDR3 consists of 15 residues. The germline V gene encodes CDR1 WNHNN and CDR2 SYGVQD (reference sequence). Of note for this clonotype: Its antigen is not known. This may be a read error: a much more frequent sequence differs by one nucleotide.

General study findings and limits: Versus aged donors, long-lived donors had higher diversity and more naive CD4+ cells.

The V gene is TRBV10-1, the J gene TRBJ2-7; TRBD1 agrees at 7 bases. This receptor was obtained from a woman in her sixties in good health. Source material: blood. Here the CDR3 reads CANSEAGDRSYEQYF. DNA for the CDR3: TGCGCCAACAGTGAAGCCGGGGACAGATCCTACGAGCAGTACTTC.